This TCR beta chain was obtained from a study of OX40 agonist ivuxolimab in advanced cancers. Study summary: Those treated in dose escalation had hepatocellular carcinoma, melanoma, renal cell cancer or head and neck cancer.

V was clipped by 5 bases and J by 7 bases; unmatched bases: 3. Germline-derived CDR1 and CDR2 are SNHLY and FYNNEI. The CDR3 is made up of 13 amino acids. TCRdb keeps only in-frame clones here, not all; method: immunoSEQ multiplex PCR. The table shows just over 40,000 clones, with around 87% occurring only once. The TCR was taken from an adult with an advanced solid tumor such as melanoma, head and neck, liver or kidney cancer. V gene TRBV2 combines with J gene TRBJ2-1; 9 bases are shared with TRBD1. Sequenced here: CD4+ or CD8+ T cells sorted from blood, sampled in a trial of the OX40 agonist ivuxolimab. In DNA form, the CDR3 reads TGTGCCAGCAGTACCGGGACAGGGAATGAGCAGTTCTTC. Translating gives CASSTGTGNEQFF.